Each of the 5 T cell receptor beta chains below was sequenced from the same sample in a study of post-analysis software for immune sequencing data. Study results and caveats: When patients were compared with controls, about five TRBV segments were more frequent, TRBV5-6, TRBV5-1 and TRBV20-1 among them.

The authors incorporated unique molecular identifiers into the TCR beta cDNA libraries. TCRdb re-called the PCR reads through MiXCR, storing one row per CDR3 protein. This table holds about 200,000 distinct CDR3 sequences, approximately 28% found once. These receptors lack a known antigen. Sequenced input: blood. These receptor sequences come from a girl aged 2-17 years with multiple sclerosis.

The V gene is TRBV20-1, the J gene TRBJ2-1; D unclear. The CDR3 totals 14 residues. CDR1 DFQATT and CDR2 SNEGSKA come from the germline V gene (reference sequence). V was trimmed by 0 bases and J by 2 bases, leaving 8 bases between them. CDR3 in amino acids: CSARDPVAYNEQFF. CDR3 DNA sequence: TGCAGTGCTAGAGACCCAGTGGCCTACAATGAGCAGTTCTTC.

This clonotype appeared a few times. The chain uses TRBV5-1 and TRBJ1-1; tentative D call: TRBD1 (6 bases). This CDR3 has 14 amino acids. Germline CDR1 and CDR2: SGHRS and YFSETQ. V was clipped by 3 bases and J by 4 bases, with 13 bases between them. The CDR3 loop is CASSSQGGGTEAFF. Written as DNA, the CDR3 is TGCGCCAGCAGCTCCCAAGGGGGGGGCACTGAAGCTTTCTTT. Variable domain in full (rest from reference TRBV5-1 and TRBJ1-1): KAGVTQTPRYLIKTRGQQVTLSCSPISGHRSVSWYQQTPGQGLQFLFEYFSETQRNKGNFPGRFSGRQFSNSRSEMNVSTLELGDSALYLCASSSQGGGTEAFFGQGTRLTVV.

DNA for the CDR3: TGTGCCAGCAGACCCATGGGACAGGGGGGGTACGAGCAGTACTTC. This encodes CASRPMGQGGYEQYF. The chain links TRBV14 to TRBJ2-5; 11 bases agree with TRBD1. Near its end, the DNA agrees better with TRBJ2-7, so the J call may be wrong. The CDR3 is 15 residues long. Germline CDR1 is SGHDN and CDR2 is FVKESK.

This clonotype was counted a few times. This chain uses TRBV20-1 with TRBJ1-5; TRBD1 is a possible D gene (5 bases). The CDR3 extends over 16 amino acids. V dropped 6 bases and J dropped 0 bases, with 18 bases sitting between them. Per the germline V gene, CDR1 is DFQATT and CDR2 is SNEGSKA (reference sequence). In nucleotides, the CDR3 is TGCAGTGCCGCCCACACCGGGACGGCTAGCAATCAGCCCCAGCATTTT. It specifies CSAAHTGTASNQPQHF.

In its sample, this clonotype was seen a few times. The gene calls are TRBV10-3 and TRBJ1-1, with D unclear. The CDR3 extends over 13 amino acids. Germline values: CDR1 ENHRY, CDR2 SYGVKD. Trimming left V 4 bases short and J 0 bases short, with 6 bases between. CDR3 nucleotides: TGTGCCATCAGTGCCGGGATGAACACTGAAGCTTTCTTT. Protein: CAISAGMNTEAFF.